This T cell receptor beta chain was obtained from a study of blood T cell repertoires in COVID-19. Profiled with immunoSEQ multiplex PCR; TCRdb holds only in-frame clones, not every one. The sample carries hundreds of thousands of clones, about 88% recorded once. Concerning this clone itself: The sample holds other DNA sequences that translate to the same CDR3.

The CDR3 runs 13 residues. Trimming left V 0 bases short and J 5 bases short, with 8 bases between. From germline, CDR1 is SGDLS and CDR2 YYNGEE. The source of this sequence is a woman in her 40s who had recovered from COVID-19. The specimen was PBMCs or T cells enriched from blood (not recorded which). This chain uses TRBV9 with TRBJ1-2; unclear D gene. Written as DNA, the CDR3 is TGTGCCAGCAGCGTAGGTTCGGGTTATGGCTACACCTTC. Its protein is CASSVGSGYGYTF.